This T cell receptor (beta chain) was documented in a study of Ad26.COV2.S vaccination and SARS-CoV-2 variants. The study's findings and limits: In vaccinated individuals, spike-specific CD8+ and CD4+ T cell responses reportedly displayed substantial breadth. Comparable non-spike TCR breadth was observed in vaccine and placebo recipients.

Sequencing used immunoSEQ multiplex PCR; TCRdb keeps in-frame clones, though not all of them. The sample has about 350,000 clones; around 84% are singletons. The sample's treatment: roughly 19 received Ad26.COV2.S at low or high dose, single or two shots; several received placebo; per-sample allocation not given. Day 63 after the first injection of vaccine or placebo was the sampling time. V was cut by 5 bases and J by 1 base, with 2 bases left in between. CDR1 is ENHRY, CDR2 SYGVKD, per germline. The CDR3 is made up of 11 amino acids. This clone has only a few counts. What it binds is not known. This receptor was identified in a person between 18 and 65 years old who received the Ad26.COV2.S COVID-19 vaccine or a placebo. The sequencing here drew on peripheral blood, taken in a trial of Ad26.COV2.S vaccine versus placebo. The J gene is TRBJ1-1, the V gene TRBV10-3; no definite D call. The CDR3: CAISQNTEAFF. For the CDR3, the DNA is TGTGCCATCAGTCAGAACACTGAAGCTTTCTTT.